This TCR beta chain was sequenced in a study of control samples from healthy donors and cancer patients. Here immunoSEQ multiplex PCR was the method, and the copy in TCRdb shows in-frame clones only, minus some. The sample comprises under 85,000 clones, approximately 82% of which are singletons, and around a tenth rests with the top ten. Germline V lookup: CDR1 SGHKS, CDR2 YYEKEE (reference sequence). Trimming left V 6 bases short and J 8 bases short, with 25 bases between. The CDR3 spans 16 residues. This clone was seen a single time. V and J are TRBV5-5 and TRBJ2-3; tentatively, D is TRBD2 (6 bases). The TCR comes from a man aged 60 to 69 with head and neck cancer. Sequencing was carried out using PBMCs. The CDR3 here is CASTPSGTLALITQYF. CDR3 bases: TGTGCCAGCACTCCCTCCGGGACTCTCGCATTGATTACGCAGTATTTT.